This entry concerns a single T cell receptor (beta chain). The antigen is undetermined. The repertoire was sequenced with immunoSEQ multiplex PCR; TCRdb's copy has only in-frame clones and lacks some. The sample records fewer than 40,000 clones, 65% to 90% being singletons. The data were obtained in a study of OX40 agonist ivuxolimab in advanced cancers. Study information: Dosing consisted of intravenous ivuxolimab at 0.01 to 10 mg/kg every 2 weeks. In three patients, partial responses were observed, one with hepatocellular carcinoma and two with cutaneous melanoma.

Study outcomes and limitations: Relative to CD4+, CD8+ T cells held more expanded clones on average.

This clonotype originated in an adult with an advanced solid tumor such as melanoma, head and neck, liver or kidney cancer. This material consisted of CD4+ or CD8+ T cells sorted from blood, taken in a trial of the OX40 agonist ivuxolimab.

The CDR3 region is CASSLGVGTGVVYGYTF. The CDR3 DNA reads TGTGCCAGCAGCTTAGGGGTGGGGACAGGGGTGGTCTATGGCTACACCTTC. This rearrangement joins TRBV7-8 to TRBJ1-2; 10 bases agree with TRBD1. CDR3 length: 17 amino acids. V was pared by 1 base and J by 4 bases, with 9 bases of the junction left unmatched. CDR1 SGHVS and CDR2 FQNEAQ come from the germline V gene. The full variable domain, with the rest looked up from reference TRBV7-8 and TRBJ1-2, is GAGVSQSPRYKVAKRGQDVALRCDPISGHVSLFWYQQALGQGPEFLTYFQNEAQLDKSGLPSDRFFAERPEGSVSTLKIQRTQQEDSAVYLCASSLGVGTGVVYGYTFGSGTRLTVV.